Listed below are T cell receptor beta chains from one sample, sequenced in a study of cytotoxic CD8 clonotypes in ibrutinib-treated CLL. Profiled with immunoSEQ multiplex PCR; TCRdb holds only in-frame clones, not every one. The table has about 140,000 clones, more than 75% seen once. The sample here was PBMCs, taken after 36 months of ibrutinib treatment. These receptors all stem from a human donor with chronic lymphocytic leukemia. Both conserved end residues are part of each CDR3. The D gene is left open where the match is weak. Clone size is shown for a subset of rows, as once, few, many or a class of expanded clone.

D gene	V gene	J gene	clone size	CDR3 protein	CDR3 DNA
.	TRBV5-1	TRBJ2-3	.	CASSLRTNTDTQYF	TGCGCCAGCAGCTTGCGGACTAACACAGATACGCAGTATTTT
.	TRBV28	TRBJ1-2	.	CASSATGRGYGYTF	TGTGCCAGCAGCGCGACCGGGAGGGGCTATGGCTACACCTTC
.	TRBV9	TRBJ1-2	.	CASSVGGGNYGYTF	TGTGCCAGCAGCGTAGGTGGGGGAAACTATGGCTACACCTTC
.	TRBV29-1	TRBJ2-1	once	CSVHAEQFF	TGCAGTGTCCACGCCGAGCAGTTCTTC
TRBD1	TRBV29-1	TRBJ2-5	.	CSVGQGGETQYF	TGCAGCGTGGGACAGGGCGGTGAGACCCAGTACTTC
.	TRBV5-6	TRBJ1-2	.	CASSPEGPLGTYGYTF	TGTGCCAGCAGCCCAGAGGGCCCCCTAGGGACCTATGGCTACACCTTC
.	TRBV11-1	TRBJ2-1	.	CASTGHPVGEQFF	TGTGCCAGCACGGGACACCCGGTCGGTGAGCAGTTCTTC
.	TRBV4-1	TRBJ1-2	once	CASSQDYEYHYGYTF	TGCGCCAGCAGCCAAGATTACGAGTATCACTATGGCTACACCTTC
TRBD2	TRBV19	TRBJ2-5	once	CASSLGLAGVETQYF	TGTGCCAGTAGTTTGGGACTAGCGGGAGTTGAGACCCAGTACTTC
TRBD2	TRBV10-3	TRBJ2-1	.	CAISERSSGGGNEQFF	TGTGCCATCAGTGAGCGTTCTAGCGGGGGGGGCAATGAGCAGTTCTTC
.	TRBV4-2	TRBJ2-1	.	CASSYSGSSYNEQFF	TGTGCCAGCAGCTATAGCGGTAGCTCCTACAATGAGCAGTTCTTC
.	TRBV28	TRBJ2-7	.	CASSLYPGQESVF	TGTGCCAGCAGTTTATACCCGGGGCAGGAGTCGGTCTTC
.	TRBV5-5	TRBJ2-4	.	CASSLARDGRSAKNIQYF	TGTGCCAGCAGCTTGGCCCGGGACGGCCGCTCGGCCAAAAACATTCAGTACTTC
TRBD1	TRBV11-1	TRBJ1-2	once	CASSRDRGYGYTF	TGTGCCAGCAGCCGGGACAGGGGCTATGGCTACACCTTC
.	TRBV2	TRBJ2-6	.	CASSAAGIYSGANVLTF	TGTGCCAGCAGTGCAGCAGGGATCTACTCTGGGGCCAACGTCCTGACTTTC
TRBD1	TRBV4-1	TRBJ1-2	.	CASSQEGQGVNYGYTF	TGCGCCAGCAGCCAAGAGGGACAGGGAGTAAACTATGGCTACACCTTC
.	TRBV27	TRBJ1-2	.	CASSLSRRGYGYTF	TGTGCCAGCAGTTTATCGCGCCGCGGCTATGGCTACACCTTC
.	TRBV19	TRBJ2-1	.	CASSIPGRRNEQFF	TGTGCCAGTAGTATTCCCGGCAGAAGGAATGAGCAGTTCTTC
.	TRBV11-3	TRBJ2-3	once	CASSHSTGPPNTQYF	TGTGCCAGCAGCCATTCGACGGGACCTCCCAATACGCAGTATTTT
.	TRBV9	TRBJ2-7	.	CASSVGLNYEQYF	TGTGCCAGCAGCGTCGGGCTAAACTACGAGCAGTACTTC
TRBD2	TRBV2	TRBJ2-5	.	CASSWTSGDQETQYF	TGTGCCAGCAGTTGGACTAGCGGGGACCAAGAGACCCAGTACTTC
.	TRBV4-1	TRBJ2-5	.	CASSQDRGRLQETQYF	TGCGCCAGCAGCCAAGATCGGGGCAGACTCCAAGAGACCCAGTACTTC
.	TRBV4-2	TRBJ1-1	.	CASSPGQGFGNTEAFF	TGTGCCAGCAGCCCCGGGCAGGGGTTTGGGAACACTGAAGCTTTCTTT
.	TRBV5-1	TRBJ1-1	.	CASSVQGVEAFF	TGCGCCAGCAGCGTACAGGGTGTTGAAGCTTTCTTT
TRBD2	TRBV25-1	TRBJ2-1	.	CASSDQQRGPSLSNEQFF	TGTGCCAGCAGTGACCAACAGCGGGGGCCCTCTCTTAGCAATGAGCAGTTCTTC
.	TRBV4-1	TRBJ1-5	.	CASSLDSFSNQPQHF	TGCGCCAGCAGCCTGGACAGTTTTAGCAATCAGCCCCAGCATTTT
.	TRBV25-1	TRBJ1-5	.	CASSRSPGGQPQHF	TGTGCCAGCTCTCGGTCACCAGGAGGTCAGCCCCAGCATTTT
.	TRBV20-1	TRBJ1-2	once	CSASNYGYTF	TGCAGTGCTAGCAACTATGGCTACACCTTC
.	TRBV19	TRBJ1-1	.	CASNHRSAEAFF	TGTGCCAGTAACCACAGGAGCGCTGAAGCTTTCTTT
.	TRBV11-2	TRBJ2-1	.	CASSLRTGGRGNEQFF	TGTGCCAGCAGCCTTCGGACGGGCGGACGGGGCAATGAGCAGTTCTTC
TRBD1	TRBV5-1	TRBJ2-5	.	CASSKGDRDQETQYF	TGCGCCAGCAGCAAGGGGGACAGAGACCAAGAGACCCAGTACTTC
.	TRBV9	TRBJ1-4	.	CASSVGPNEKLFF	TGTGCCAGCAGCGTTGGACCAAATGAAAAACTGTTTTTT
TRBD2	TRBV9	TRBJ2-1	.	CASSMLLAGGVSYNEQFF	TGTGCCAGCAGCATGTTGCTAGCGGGGGGGGTCTCCTACAATGAGCAGTTCTTC
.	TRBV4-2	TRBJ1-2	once	CASSPLNGGGYTF	TGTGCCAGCAGCCCCCTCAACGGGGGTGGCTACACCTTC
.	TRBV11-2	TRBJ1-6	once	CASSLVAQSPLHF	TGTGCCAGCAGCTTAGTGGCTCAATCACCCCTCCACTTT
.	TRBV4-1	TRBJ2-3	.	CASSRDPGGTDTQYF	TGCGCCAGCAGCCGGGACCCAGGCGGGACAGATACGCAGTATTTT
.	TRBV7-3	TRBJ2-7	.	CASSLMAGRGEQYF	TGTGCCAGCAGCTTAATGGCAGGTAGGGGCGAGCAGTACTTC
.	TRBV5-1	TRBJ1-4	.	CASRRQENEKLFF	TGCGCCAGCAGAAGACAGGAAAATGAAAAACTGTTTTTT
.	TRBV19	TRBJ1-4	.	CASSMRLTTNEKLFF	TGTGCCAGTAGTATGAGGCTCACAACTAATGAAAAACTGTTTTTT
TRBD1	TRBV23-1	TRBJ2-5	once	CASSTGEPETQYF	TGCGCCAGCAGCACAGGGGAACCAGAGACCCAGTACTTC
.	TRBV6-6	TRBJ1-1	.	CASSLTGNTEAFF	TGTGCCAGCAGCCTGACAGGGAACACTGAAGCTTTCTTT
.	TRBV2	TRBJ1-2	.	CASSDRSTRGYTF	TGTGCCAGCAGTGACAGGTCGACACGTGGCTACACCTTC
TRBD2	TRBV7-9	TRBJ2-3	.	CASSLGPSGRTSDTQYF	TGTGCCAGCAGCTTAGGGCCTAGCGGGAGGACCTCAGATACGCAGTATTTT
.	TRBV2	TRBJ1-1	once	CASSKEGLHTEAFF	TGTGCCAGCAGTAAAGAGGGACTGCACACTGAAGCTTTCTTT
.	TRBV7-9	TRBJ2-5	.	CASSLVTIPTQETQYF	TGTGCCAGCAGCTTAGTGACGATACCGACCCAAGAGACCCAGTACTTC
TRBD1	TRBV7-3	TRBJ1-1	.	CASSPTQGVPMNTEAFF	TGTGCCAGCAGCCCTACACAGGGGGTCCCCATGAACACTGAAGCTTTCTTT
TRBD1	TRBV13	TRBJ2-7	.	CASSFRQGAYYEQYF	TGTGCCAGCAGCTTCCGACAGGGGGCGTATTACGAGCAGTACTTC
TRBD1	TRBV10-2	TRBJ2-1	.	CASGQGQGSSYNEQFF	TGCGCCAGCGGCCAAGGACAGGGGAGCTCCTACAATGAGCAGTTCTTC
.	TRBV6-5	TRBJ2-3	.	CASSRSGSTDTQYF	TGTGCCAGCAGCCGTAGCGGTAGCACAGATACGCAGTATTTT
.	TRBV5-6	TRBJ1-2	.	CASSLPSNYGYTF	TGTGCCAGCAGCTTGCCCTCTAACTATGGCTACACCTTC
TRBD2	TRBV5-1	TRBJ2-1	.	CASLGLAGDNEQFF	TGCGCCAGCCTAGGACTAGCGGGAGATAATGAGCAGTTCTTC
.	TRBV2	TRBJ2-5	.	CASSVETQYF	TGTGCCAGCAGTGTAGAGACCCAGTACTTC
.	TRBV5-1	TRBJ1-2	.	CASSPGPNYGYTF	TGCGCCAGCAGCCCGGGGCCTAACTATGGCTACACCTTC
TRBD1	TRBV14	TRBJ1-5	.	CASSPDRGTSNQPQHF	TGTGCCAGCAGCCCGGACAGGGGGACTAGCAATCAGCCCCAGCATTTT
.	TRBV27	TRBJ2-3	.	CASSLFGHPSTDTQYF	TGTGCCAGCAGTTTATTTGGACACCCCAGCACAGATACGCAGTATTTT
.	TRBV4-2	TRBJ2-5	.	CASSQDMQFETQYF	TGTGCCAGCAGCCAAGATATGCAGTTTGAGACCCAGTACTTC
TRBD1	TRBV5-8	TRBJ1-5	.	CASNNGQGANQPQHF	TGTGCCAGCAACAACGGACAGGGCGCTAATCAGCCCCAGCATTTT
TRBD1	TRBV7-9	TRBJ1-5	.	CASSETGGPQPQHF	TGTGCCAGCAGCGAGACAGGGGGCCCTCAGCCCCAGCATTTT
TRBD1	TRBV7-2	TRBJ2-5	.	CASSPGWTGVQETQYF	TGTGCCAGCAGCCCCGGGTGGACAGGGGTCCAAGAGACCCAGTACTTC
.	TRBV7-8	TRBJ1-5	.	CASSPRNEGQPQHF	TGTGCCAGCAGCCCTCGTAACGAAGGTCAGCCCCAGCATTTT